The 2 T cell receptor beta chains listed next were all sequenced from one sample in a study of blood T cells in healthy people across ages. The authors ran a second PCR of about 7 to 11 cycles using a sample-barcoded 5' primer and a J-beta primer mix. TCRdb reprocessed the 5' RACE reads via MiXCR and lists one record per CDR3 protein. The sample comprises roughly 1.7 million distinct CDR3 sequences, about 32% of which are singletons, and approximately 10% rests with the top ten. The material sequenced was blood. The receptors derive from a woman aged 25 to 39 in good health.

The chain links TRBV18 to TRBJ2-5; 9 bases agree with TRBD1. V lost 4 bases and J lost 2; bases outside the gene matches: 5. CDR1 is KGHSH, CDR2 LQKENI, per germline. This CDR3 contains 15 residues. The CDR3: CASSRGTGYQETQYF. The CDR3, as DNA: TGTGCCAGCTCACGCGGGACAGGGTATCAAGAGACCCAGTACTTC. Full variable domain (missing parts from reference TRBV18 and TRBJ2-5): NAGVMQNPRHLVRRRGQEARLRCSPMKGHSHVYWYRQLPEEGLKFMVYLQKENIIDESGMPKERFSAEFPKEGPSILRIQQVVRGDSAAYFCASSRGTGYQETQYFGPGTRLLVL.

This clonotype was found a few times. The chain uses TRBV12-3 or TRBV12-4 and TRBJ2-6; 13 bases match TRBD2. CDR3 length: 18 amino acids. Losses at the gene ends were 6 bases for V and 0 bases for J; bases not matched to a gene: 5. The CDR3 loop is CASSLGLAGSSGANVLTF. Here the CDR3 DNA reads TGTGCCAGCAGCCTGGGACTAGCGGGAAGCTCTGGGGCCAACGTCCTGACTTTC.